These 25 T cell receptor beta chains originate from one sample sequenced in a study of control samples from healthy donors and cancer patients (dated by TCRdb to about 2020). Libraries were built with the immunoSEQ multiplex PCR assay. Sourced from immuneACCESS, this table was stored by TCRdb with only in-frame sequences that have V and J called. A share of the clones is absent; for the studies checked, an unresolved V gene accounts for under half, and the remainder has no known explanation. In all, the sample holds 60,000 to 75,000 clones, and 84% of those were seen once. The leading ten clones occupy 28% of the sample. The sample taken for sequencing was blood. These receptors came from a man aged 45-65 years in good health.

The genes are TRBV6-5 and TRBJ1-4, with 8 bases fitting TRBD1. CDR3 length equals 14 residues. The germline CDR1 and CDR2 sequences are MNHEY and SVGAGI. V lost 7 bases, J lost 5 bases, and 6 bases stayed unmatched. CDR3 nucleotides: TGTGCCAGCATCATGGACAGGGTAAATGAAAAACTGTTTTTT. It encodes CASIMDRVNEKLFF.

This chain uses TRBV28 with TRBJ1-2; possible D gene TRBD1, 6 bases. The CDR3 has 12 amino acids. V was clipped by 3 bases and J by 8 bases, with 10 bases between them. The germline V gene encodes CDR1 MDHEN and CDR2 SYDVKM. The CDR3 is CASSFNRDGYTF. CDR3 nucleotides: TGTGCCAGCAGTTTTAACAGGGACGGCTACACCTTC.

For the CDR3, the DNA is TGCGCCAGCAGCCAAGGTGCTTACGAGCAGTACTTC. Amino acid sequence: CASSQGAYEQYF. The chain uses TRBV4-3 and TRBJ2-7, with D unresolved. CDR1 is LGHNA and CDR2 is YSLEER in the germline V gene. The V end was cut by 1 base, the J end by 4 bases, with 5 bases between. This CDR3 region has 12 residues.

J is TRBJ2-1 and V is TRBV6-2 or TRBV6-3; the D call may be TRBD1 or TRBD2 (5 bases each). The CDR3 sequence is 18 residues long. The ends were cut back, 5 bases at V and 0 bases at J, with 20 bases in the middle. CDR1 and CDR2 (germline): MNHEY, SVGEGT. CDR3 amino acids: CASSNPGRSTISYNEQFF. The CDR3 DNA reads TGTGCCAGCAGTAACCCGGGACGGAGCACAATCTCCTACAATGAGCAGTTCTTC.

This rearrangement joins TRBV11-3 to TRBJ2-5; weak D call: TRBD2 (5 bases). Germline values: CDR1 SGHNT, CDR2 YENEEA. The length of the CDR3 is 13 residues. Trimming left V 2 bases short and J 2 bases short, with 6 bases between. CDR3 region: CASSLQRQETQYF. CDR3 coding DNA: TGTGCCAGCAGCTTACAGCGGCAAGAGACCCAGTACTTC.

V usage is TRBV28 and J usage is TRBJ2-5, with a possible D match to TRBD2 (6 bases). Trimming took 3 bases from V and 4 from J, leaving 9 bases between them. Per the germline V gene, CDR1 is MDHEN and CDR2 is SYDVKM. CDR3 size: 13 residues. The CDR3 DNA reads TGTGCCAGCAGTTTCGGGGGTGCAGAGACCCAGTACTTC. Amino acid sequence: CASSFGGAETQYF.

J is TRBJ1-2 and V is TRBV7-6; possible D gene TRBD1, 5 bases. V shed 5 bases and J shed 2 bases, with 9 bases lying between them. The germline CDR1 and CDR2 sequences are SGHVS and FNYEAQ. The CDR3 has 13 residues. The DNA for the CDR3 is TGTGCCAGCAGCGCGGGGGGGAACTATGGCTACACCTTC. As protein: CASSAGGNYGYTF.

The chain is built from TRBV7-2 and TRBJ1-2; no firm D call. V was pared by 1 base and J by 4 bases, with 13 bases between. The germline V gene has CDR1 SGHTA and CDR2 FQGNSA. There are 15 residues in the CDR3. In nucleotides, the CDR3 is TGTGCCAGCAGCTTAGGACCCCAGGATACCTATGGCTACACCTTC. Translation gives CASSLGPQDTYGYTF.

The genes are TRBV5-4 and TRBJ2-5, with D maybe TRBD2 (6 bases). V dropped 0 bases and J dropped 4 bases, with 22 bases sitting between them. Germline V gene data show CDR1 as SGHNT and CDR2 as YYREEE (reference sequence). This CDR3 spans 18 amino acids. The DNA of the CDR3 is TGTGCCAGCAGCTTGGCTAGGTTCGGTAGCGGATTGTCAGAGACCCAGTACTTC. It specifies CASSLARFGSGLSETQYF. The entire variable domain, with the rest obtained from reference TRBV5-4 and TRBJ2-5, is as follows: ETGVTQSPTHLIKTRGQQVTLRCSSQSGHNTVSWYQQALGQGPQFIFQYYREEENGRGNFPPRFSGLQFPNYSSELNVNALELDDSALYLCASSLARFGSGLSETQYFGPGTRLLVL.

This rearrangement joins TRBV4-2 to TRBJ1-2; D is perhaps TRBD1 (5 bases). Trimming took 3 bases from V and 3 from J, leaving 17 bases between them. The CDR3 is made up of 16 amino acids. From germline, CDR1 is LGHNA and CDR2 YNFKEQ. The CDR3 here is CASSHNARDPDYGYTF. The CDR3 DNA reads TGTGCCAGCAGCCACAACGCCCGGGACCCAGACTATGGCTACACCTTC.

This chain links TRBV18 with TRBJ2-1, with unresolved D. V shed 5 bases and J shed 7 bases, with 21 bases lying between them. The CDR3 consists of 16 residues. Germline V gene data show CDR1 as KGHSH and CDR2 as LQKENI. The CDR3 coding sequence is TGTGCCAGCTCATCCCTTTCCGGAAGAGAACCGAATGAGCAGTTCTTC. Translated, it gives CASSSLSGREPNEQFF.

The CDR3: CASSGDRAITDTQYF. Here the CDR3 DNA reads TGTGCCAGCAGCGGGGACAGGGCCATCACAGATACGCAGTATTTT. The chain has TRBV11-3 and TRBJ2-3; 9 positions agree with TRBD1. CDR1 and CDR2 from the germline V gene are SGHNT and YENEEA. Losses at the gene ends were 5 bases for V and 2 bases for J; bases not matched to a gene: 5. The CDR3 totals 15 residues.

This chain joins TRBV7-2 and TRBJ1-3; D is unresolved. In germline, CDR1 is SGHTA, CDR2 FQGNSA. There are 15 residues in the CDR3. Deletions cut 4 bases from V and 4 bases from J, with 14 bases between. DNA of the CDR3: TGTGCCAGCAGCTATGACACCAGGAAGGGAAACACCATATATTTT. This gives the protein CASSYDTRKGNTIYF. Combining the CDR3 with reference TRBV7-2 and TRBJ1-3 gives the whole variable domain GAGVSQSPSNKVTEKGKDVELRCDPISGHTALYWYRQSLGQGLEFLIYFQGNSAPDKSGLPSDRFSAERTGGSVSTLTIQRTQQEDSAVYLCASSYDTRKGNTIYFGEGSWLTVV.

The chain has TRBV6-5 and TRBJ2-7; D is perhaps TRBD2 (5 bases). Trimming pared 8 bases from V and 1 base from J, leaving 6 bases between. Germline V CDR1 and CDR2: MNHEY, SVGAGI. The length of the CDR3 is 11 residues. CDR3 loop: CASDYSYEQYF. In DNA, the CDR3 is TGTGCCAGCGACTATTCCTACGAGCAGTACTTC.

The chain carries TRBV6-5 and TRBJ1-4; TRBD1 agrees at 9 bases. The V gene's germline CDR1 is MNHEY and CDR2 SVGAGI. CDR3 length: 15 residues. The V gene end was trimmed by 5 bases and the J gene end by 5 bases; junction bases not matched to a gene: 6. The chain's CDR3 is CASSPGDRVNEKLFF. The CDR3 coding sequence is TGTGCCAGCAGTCCTGGGGACAGGGTGAATGAAAAACTGTTTTTT.

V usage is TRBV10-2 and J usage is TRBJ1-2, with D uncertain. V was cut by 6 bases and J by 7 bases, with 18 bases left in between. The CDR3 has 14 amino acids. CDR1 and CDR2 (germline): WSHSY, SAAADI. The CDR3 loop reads CASSAGLESSGYTF. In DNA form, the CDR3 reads TGCGCCAGCAGCGCCGGGCTGGAAAGTTCTGGCTACACCTTC.

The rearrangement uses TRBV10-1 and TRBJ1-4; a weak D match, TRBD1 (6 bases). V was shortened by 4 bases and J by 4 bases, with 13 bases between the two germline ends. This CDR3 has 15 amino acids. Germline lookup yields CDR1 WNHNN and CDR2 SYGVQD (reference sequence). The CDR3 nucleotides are TGCGCCAGCAGTGCCGGACAGCGGGGTAATGAAAAACTGTTTTTT. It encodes CASSAGQRGNEKLFF.

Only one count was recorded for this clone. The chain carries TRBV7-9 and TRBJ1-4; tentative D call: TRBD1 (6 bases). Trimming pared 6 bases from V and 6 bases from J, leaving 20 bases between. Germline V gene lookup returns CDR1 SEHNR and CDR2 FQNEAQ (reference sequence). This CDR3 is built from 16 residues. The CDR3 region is CASSSSGGLRYEKLFF. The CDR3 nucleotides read TGTGCCAGCAGTTCCTCCGGGGGGCTACGCTATGAAAAACTGTTTTTT.

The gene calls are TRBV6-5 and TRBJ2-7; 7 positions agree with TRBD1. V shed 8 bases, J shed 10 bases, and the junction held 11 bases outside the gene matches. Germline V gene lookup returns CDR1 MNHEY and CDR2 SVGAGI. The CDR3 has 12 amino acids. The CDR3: CASLPGQGDQYF. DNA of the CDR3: TGTGCCAGCCTTCCGGGGCAGGGGGACCAGTACTTC.

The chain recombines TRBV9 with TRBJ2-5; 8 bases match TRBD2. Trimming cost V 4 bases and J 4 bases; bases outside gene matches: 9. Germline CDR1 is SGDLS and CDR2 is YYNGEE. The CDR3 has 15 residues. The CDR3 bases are TGTGCCAGCAGCACTACGGGGGGGCCTAGAGAGACCCAGTACTTC. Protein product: CASSTTGGPRETQYF.

CDR3 sequence (DNA): TGTGCCAGCAGTGAATTCAACAGGGGGACCTCCTATGGCTACACCTTC. Translation: CASSEFNRGTSYGYTF. The chain is built from TRBV25-1 and TRBJ1-2; 8 nucleotides align to TRBD1. The J segment lost 4 bases and the V segment lost 1 base, leaving 8 bases of the junction unmatched. Germline V gives CDR1 MGHDK, CDR2 SYGVNS. The CDR3 has 16 amino acids.

CDR3 nucleotides: TGTGCCAGCAGCGGAAGAGAGGGCACTGAAGCTTTCTTT. It is translated as CASSGREGTEAFF. This chain uses TRBV9 with TRBJ1-1; no firm D call. There are 13 residues in the CDR3. V lost 3 bases, J lost 4 bases, and 10 bases lay in between. Germline CDR1 and CDR2: SGDLS and YYNGEE.

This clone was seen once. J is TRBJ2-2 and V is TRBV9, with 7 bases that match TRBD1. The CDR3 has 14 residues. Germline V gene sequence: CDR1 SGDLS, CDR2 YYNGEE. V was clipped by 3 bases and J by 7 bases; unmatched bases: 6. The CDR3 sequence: CASSAGTVNGELFF. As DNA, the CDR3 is TGTGCCAGCAGCGCGGGGACAGTGAACGGGGAGCTGTTTTTT.

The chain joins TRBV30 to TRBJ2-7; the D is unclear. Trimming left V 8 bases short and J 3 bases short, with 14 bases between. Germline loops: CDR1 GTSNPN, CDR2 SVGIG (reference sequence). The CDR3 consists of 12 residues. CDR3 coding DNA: TGTGCCGGAGTCACGCATATCTACGAGCAGTACTTC. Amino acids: CAGVTHIYEQYF.

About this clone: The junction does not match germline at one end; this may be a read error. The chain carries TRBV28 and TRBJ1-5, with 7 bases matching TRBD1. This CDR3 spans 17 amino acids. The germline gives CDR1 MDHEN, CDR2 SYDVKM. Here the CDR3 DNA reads TGTGCCAGCCGTTTCCCTCCCCTTACAGGGGTCAATCAGCCCCAGCATTTT. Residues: CASRFPPLTGVNQPQHF. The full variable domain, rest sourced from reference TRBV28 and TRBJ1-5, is DVKVTQSSRYLVKRTGEKVFLECVQDMDHENMFWYRQDPGLGLRLIYFSYDVKMKEKGDIPEGYSVSREKKERFSLILESASTNQTSMYLCASRFPPLTGVNQPQHFGDGTRLSIL.